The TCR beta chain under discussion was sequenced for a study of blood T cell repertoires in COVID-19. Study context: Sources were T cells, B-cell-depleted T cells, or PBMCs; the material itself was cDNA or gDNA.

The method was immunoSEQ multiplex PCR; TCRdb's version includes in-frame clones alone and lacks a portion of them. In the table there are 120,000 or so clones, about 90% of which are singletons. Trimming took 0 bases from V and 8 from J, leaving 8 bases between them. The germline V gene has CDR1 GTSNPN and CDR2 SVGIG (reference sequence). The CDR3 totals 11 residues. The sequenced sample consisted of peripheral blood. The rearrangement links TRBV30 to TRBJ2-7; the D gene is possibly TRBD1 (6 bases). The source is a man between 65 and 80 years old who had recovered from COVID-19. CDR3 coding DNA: TGTGCCTGGAGTGTAACAGGGAAGCAGTACTTC. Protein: CAWSVTGKQYF.